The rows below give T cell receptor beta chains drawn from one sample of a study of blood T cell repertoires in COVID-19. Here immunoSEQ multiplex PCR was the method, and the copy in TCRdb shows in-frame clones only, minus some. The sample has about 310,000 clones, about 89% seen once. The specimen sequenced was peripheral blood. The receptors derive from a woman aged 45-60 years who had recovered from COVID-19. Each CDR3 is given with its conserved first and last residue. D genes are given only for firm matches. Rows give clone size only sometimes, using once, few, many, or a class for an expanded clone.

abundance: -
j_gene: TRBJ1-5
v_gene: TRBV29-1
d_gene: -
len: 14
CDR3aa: CSVGGHQSNQPQHF
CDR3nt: TGCAGCGTTGGGGGACACCAGAGCAATCAGCCCCAGCATTTT

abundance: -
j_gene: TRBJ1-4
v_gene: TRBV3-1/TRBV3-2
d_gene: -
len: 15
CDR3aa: CASSQMRGTNEKLFF
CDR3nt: TGTGCCAGCAGCCAAATGAGAGGAACTAATGAAAAACTGTTTTTT

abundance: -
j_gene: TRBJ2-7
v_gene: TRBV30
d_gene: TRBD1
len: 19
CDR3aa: CAWTFLRALGQGATHEQYF
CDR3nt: TGTGCCTGGACCTTCCTGCGCGCCCTGGGACAGGGGGCAACCCACGAGCAGTACTTC

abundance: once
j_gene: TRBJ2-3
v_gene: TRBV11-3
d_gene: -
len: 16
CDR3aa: CASSLEGTPSTDTQYF
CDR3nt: TGTGCCAGCAGCTTAGAAGGGACACCGTCCACAGATACGCAGTATTTT

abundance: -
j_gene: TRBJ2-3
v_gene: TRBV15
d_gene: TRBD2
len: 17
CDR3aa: CATSREPPGTSRYTQYF
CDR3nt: TGTGCCACCAGCAGAGAACCCCCCGGGACTAGCAGATATACGCAGTATTTT

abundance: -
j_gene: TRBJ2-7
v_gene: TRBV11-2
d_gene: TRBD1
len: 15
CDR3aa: CASSHSGTGSYEQYF
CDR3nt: TGTGCCAGCAGTCATTCCGGGACAGGCTCCTACGAGCAGTACTTC

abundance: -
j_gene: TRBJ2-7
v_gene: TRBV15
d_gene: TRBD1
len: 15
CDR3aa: CATSQGQEVIYEQYF
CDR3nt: TGTGCCACCAGCCAGGGACAGGAGGTAATTTACGAGCAGTACTTC

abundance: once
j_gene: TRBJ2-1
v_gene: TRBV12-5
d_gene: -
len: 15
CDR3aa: CASGFGGSGRNEQFF
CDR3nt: TGTGCTAGTGGTTTTGGAGGGAGTGGGAGAAATGAGCAGTTCTTC

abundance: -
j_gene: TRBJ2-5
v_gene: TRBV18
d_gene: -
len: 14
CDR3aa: CASSPPTVRETQYF
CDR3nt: TGTGCCAGCTCACCACCCACGGTGCGGGAGACCCAGTACTTC

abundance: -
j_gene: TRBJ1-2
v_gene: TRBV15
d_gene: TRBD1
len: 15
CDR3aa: CATSRSGTGVYGYTF
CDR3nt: TGTGCCACCAGCAGATCCGGGACAGGGGTCTATGGCTACACCTTC

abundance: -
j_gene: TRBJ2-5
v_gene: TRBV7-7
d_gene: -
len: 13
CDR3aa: CASSRGLEETQYF
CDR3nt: TGTGCCAGCAGCCGGGGACTTGAAGAGACCCAGTACTTC

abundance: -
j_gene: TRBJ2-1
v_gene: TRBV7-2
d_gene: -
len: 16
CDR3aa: CASSPGGSGSRNEQFF
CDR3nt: TGTGCCAGCAGCCCAGGGGGGAGCGGGAGCCGAAATGAGCAGTTCTTC

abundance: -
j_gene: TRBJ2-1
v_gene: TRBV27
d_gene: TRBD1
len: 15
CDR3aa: CASSSGGAGSGEQFF
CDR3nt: TGTGCCAGCAGTTCAGGGGGCGCCGGATCGGGTGAGCAGTTCTTC

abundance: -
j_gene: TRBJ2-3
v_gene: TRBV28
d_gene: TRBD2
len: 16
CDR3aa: CASSFAGGGATDTQYF
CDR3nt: TGTGCCAGCAGTTTCGCTGGCGGGGGGGCCACAGATACGCAGTATTTT

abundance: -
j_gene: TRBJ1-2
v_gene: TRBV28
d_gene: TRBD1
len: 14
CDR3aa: CASSLPQGDLGYTF
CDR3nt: TGTGCCAGCAGTTTACCCCAGGGGGACCTTGGCTACACCTTC

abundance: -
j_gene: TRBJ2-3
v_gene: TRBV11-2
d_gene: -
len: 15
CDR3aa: CASSLQDVPLDTQYF
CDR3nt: TGTGCCAGCAGCCTACAGGATGTTCCGCTTGATACGCAGTATTTT

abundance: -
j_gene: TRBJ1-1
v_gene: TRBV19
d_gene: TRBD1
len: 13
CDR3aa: CASRLDRETEAFF
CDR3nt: TGTGCCAGTAGGCTGGACAGGGAAACTGAAGCTTTCTTT

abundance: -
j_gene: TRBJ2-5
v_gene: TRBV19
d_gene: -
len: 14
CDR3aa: CASSDTGSRETQYF
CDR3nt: TGTGCCAGTAGCGATACAGGGAGTAGGGAGACCCAGTACTTC

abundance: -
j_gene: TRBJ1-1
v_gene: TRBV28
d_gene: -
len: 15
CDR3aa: CASSPGSGESTEAFF
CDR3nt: TGTGCCAGCAGTCCCGGGTCTGGTGAGTCTACTGAAGCTTTCTTT

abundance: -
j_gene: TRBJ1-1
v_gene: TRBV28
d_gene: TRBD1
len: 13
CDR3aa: CASSLGQITEAFF
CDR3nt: TGTGCCAGCAGTTTGGGACAGATCACTGAAGCTTTCTTT

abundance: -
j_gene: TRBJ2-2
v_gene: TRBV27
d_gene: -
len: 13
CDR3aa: CASSSQNTGELFF
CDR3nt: TGTGCCAGCAGTTCACAGAACACCGGGGAGCTGTTTTTT

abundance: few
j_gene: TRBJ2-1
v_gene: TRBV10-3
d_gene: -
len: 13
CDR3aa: CATRGPYYNEQFF
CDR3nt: TGTGCCACCCGAGGGCCCTATTACAATGAGCAGTTCTTC

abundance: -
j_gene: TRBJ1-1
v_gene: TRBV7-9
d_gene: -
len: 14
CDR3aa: CASSLGGLNTEAFF
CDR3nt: TGTGCCAGCAGTCTGGGGGGACTTAACACTGAAGCTTTCTTT

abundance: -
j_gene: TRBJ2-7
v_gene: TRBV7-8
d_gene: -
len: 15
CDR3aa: CASSLAGGARYEQYF
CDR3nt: TGTGCCAGCAGCTTAGCGGGGGGGGCGCGGTACGAGCAGTACTTC

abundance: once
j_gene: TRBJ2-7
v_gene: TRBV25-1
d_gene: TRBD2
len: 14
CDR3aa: CASSQAGGSYEQYF
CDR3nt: TGTGCCAGCAGCCAAGCGGGGGGATCGTACGAGCAGTACTTC

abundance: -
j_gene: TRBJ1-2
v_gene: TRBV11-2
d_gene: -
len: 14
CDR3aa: CASSLEITRASYTF
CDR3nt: TGTGCCAGCAGCTTAGAAATAACGAGGGCTAGCTACACCTTC

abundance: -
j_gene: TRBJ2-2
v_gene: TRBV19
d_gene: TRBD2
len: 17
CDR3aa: CASSKGASGGYTGELFF
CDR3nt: TGTGCCAGTAGTAAGGGGGCTAGCGGGGGCTACACCGGGGAGCTGTTTTTT

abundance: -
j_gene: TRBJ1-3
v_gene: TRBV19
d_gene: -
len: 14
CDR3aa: CATRESTGGNTIYF
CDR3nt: TGTGCCACCCGCGAGAGTACAGGTGGAAACACCATATATTTT

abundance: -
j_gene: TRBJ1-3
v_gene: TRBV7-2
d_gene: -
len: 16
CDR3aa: CASSIATVLSGNTIYF
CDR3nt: TGTGCCAGCAGCATAGCGACAGTACTCTCTGGAAACACCATATATTTT

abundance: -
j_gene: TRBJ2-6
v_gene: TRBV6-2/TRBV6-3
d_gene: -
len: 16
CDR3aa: CASSRTGFSGANVLTF
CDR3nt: TGTGCCAGCAGCAGAACAGGATTCTCTGGGGCCAACGTCCTGACTTTC

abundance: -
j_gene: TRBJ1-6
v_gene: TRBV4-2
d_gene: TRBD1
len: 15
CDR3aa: CASSQGTGDNSPLHF
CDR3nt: TGTGCCAGCAGCCAAGGGACAGGGGATAATTCACCCCTCCACTTT

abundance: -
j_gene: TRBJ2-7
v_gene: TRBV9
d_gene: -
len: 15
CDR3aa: CASSVGGDSTYEQYF
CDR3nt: TGTGCCAGCAGCGTAGGCGGGGACAGTACCTACGAGCAGTACTTC

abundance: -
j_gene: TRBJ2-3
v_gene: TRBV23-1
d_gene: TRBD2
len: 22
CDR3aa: CASSQSNDGLAGKSRRTDTQYF
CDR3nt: TGCGCCAGCAGTCAATCGAACGATGGCCTAGCGGGAAAAAGTCGAAGGACAGATACGCAGTATTTT

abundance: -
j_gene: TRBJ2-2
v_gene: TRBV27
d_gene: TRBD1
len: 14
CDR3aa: CASRRQGNTGELFF
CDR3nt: TGTGCCAGCAGGCGACAGGGTAACACCGGGGAGCTGTTTTTT

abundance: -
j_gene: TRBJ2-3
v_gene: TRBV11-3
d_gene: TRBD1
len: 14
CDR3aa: CASQDRAGADTQYF
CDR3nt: TGTGCCAGCCAAGACAGGGCGGGTGCAGATACGCAGTATTTT

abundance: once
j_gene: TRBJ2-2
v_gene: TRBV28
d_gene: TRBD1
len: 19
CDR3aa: CASSFGVFWDRDGHGELFF
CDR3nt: TGTGCCAGCAGTTTTGGTGTCTTTTGGGACAGGGACGGTCACGGGGAGCTGTTTTTT

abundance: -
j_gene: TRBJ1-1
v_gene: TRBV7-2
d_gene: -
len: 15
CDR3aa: CASSLSAETNTEAFF
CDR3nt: TGTGCCAGCAGCTTATCAGCGGAGACGAACACTGAAGCTTTCTTT

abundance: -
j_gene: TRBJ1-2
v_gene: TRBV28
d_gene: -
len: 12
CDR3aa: CASSLEGYGYTF
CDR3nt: TGTGCCAGCAGTTTAGAGGGCTATGGCTACACCTTC

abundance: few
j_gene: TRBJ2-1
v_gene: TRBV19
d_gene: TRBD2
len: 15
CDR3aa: CASSILAGAGNEQFF
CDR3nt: TGTGCCAGTAGTATTCTAGCGGGGGCCGGCAATGAGCAGTTCTTC

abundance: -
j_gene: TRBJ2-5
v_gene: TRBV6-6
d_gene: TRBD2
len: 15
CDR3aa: CASSYGTGGEETQYF
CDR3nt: TGTGCCAGCAGTTACGGGACGGGGGGGGAAGAGACCCAGTACTTC

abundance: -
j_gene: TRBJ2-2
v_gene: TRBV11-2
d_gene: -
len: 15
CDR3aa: CASSYAGSRTGELFF
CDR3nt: TGTGCCAGCAGCTACGCCGGGTCACGCACCGGGGAGCTGTTTTTT

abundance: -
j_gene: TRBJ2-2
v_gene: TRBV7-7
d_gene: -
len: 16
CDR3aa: CASSPRATRNTGELFF
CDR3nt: TGTGCTAGCAGCCCGAGGGCGACGAGAAACACCGGGGAGCTGTTTTTT

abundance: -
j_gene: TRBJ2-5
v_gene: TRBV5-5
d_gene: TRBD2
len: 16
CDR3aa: CASSFFSGPYQETQYF
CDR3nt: TGTGCCAGCAGCTTTTTTAGCGGGCCGTACCAAGAGACCCAGTACTTC

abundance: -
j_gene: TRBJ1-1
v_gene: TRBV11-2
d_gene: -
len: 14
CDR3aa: CASRPTQLNTEAFF
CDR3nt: TGTGCCAGCAGACCCACACAGTTGAACACTGAAGCTTTTTTT

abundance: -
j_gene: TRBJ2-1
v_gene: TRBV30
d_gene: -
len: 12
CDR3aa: CAYSFTGSEQFF
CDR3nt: TGTGCCTACTCCTTTACAGGGAGTGAGCAGTTCTTC

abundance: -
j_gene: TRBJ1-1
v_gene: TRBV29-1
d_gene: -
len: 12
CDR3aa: CSGYSGSTEAFF
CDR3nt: TGCAGCGGTTACAGCGGCAGCACTGAAGCTTTCTTT

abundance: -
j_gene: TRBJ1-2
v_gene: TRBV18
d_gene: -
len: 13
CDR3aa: CASSPLTNYGYTF
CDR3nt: TGTGCCAGCTCACCCTTAACTAACTATGGCTACACCTTC

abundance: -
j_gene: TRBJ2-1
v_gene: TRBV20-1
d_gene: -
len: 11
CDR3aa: CSARLVSEQFF
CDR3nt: TGCAGTGCCAGACTAGTGTCTGAGCAGTTCTTC

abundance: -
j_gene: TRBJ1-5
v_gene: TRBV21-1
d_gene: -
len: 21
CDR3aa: CASRLRDRVWRRELRNQPQHF
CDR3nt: TGTGCCAGCAGACTTCGGGACAGGGTCTGGAGAAGGGAATTACGGAATCAGCCCCAGCATTTT

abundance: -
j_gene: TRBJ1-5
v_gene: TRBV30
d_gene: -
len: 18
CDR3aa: CAWSVLSGGQVRIQPQHF
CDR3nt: TGTGCCTGGAGTGTACTGTCCGGGGGTCAGGTCAGAATTCAGCCCCAGCATTTT

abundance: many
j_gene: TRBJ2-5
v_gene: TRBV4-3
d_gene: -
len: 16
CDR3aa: CASSQDYFGGRETQYF
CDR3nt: TGCGCCAGCAGCCAAGATTATTTCGGGGGGCGGGAGACCCAGTACTTC

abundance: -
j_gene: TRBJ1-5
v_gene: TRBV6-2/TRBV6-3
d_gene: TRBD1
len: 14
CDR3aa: CASSWGQGHQPQHF
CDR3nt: TGTGCCAGCAGTTGGGGACAGGGGCATCAGCCCCAGCATTTT